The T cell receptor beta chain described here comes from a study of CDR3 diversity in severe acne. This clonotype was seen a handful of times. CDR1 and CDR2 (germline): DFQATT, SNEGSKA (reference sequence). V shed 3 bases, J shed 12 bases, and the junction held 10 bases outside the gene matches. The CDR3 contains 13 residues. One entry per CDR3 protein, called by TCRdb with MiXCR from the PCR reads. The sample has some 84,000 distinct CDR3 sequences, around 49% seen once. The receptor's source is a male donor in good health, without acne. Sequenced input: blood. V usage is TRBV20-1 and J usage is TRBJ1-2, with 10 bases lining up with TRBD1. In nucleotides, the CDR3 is TGCAGTGCTAGTGGGACAGGGGCCACACAGGACACCTTC. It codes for CSASGTGATQDTF.